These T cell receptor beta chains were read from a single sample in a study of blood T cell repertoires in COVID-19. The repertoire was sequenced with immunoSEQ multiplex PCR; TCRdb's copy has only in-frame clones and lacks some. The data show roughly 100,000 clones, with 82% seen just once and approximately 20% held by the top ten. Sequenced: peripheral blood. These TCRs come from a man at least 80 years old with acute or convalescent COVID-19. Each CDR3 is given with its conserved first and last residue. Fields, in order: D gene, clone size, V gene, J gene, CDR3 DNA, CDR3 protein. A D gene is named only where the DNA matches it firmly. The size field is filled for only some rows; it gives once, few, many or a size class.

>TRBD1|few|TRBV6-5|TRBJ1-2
TGTGCCAGCAGTTCCAGGGGACAGGGTAACTCTGGCTACACCTTC
CASSSRGQGNSGYTF
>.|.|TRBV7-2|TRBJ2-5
TGTGCCAGCAGTCCAGACTGGTCACAAGAGACCCAGTACTTC
CASSPDWSQETQYF
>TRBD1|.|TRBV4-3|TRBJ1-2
TGCGCCAGCAGCCAAGGACCAGGACAGGGAGCTAACTATGGCTACACCTTC
CASSQGPGQGANYGYTF
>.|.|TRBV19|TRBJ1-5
TGTGCCAGTAAAGAGGGAGGCAATCAGCCCCAGCATTTT
CASKEGGNQPQHF
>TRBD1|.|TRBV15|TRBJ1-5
TGTGCCACCAATTCTGCGGACAGGAGCAATCAGCCCCAGCATTTT
CATNSADRSNQPQHF
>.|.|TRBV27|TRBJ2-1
TGTGCCAGCAGTTTGGTAGGGGGAGATGGGCACAATGAGCAGTTCTTC
CASSLVGGDGHNEQFF
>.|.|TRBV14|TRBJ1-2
TGTGCCAGCAGCCAAGCTCTATTACAGGGCCCGCCGGTTAACTATGGCTACACCTTC
CASSQALLQGPPVNYGYTF
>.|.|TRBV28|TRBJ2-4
TGTGCCAGCAGTGGCGACGGGATCGGAAAAAACATTCAGTACTTC
CASSGDGIGKNIQYF
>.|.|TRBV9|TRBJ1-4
TGTGCCAGCAGCGAAATCCAGGGGACTAATGAAAAACTGTTTTTT
CASSEIQGTNEKLFF
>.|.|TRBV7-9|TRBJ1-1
TGTGCCAGCAGCCGCCCCGGGGGGCTGAACACTGAAGCTTTCTTT
CASSRPGGLNTEAFF
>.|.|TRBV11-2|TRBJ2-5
TGTGCCAGCAGCTCCCCCAGCCAAGAGACCCAGTACTTC
CASSSPSQETQYF
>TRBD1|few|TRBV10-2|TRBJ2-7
TGCGCCAGCACACCAACCGGGACAGGGACTTCTCTCTCCTACGAGCAGTACTTC
CASTPTGTGTSLSYEQYF
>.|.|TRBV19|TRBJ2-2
TGTGCCAGTAGTATGTCATCAGTAACCGGGGAGCTGTTTTTT
CASSMSSVTGELFF
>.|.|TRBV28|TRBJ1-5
TGTGCCAGCAGTCCAGATAGCAATCAGCCCCAGCATTTT
CASSPDSNQPQHF
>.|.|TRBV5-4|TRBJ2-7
TGTGCCAGCAGCTTTGACAGGATCCTCTCCTACGAGCAGTACTTC
CASSFDRILSYEQYF
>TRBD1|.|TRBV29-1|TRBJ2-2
TGCAGCGGGGTGGCGACAGGGGGAAACGGGGAGCTGTTTTTT
CSGVATGGNGELFF
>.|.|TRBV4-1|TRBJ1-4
TGCGCCAGCAGCGCCCGGGACTCTAATGAAAAACTGTTTTTT
CASSARDSNEKLFF
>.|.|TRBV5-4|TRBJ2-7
TGTGCCAGCAGATTGGTCGGAGGAAACGCCCTCGAGCAGTACTTC
CASRLVGGNALEQYF
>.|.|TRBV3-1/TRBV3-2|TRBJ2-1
TGTGCCAGCAGGAGGGACAATGAGCAGTTCTTC
CASRRDNEQFF
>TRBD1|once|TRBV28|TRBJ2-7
TGTGCCAGCAGCGCCACCGGGACAGGGTTCACGTACGAGCAGTACTTC
CASSATGTGFTYEQYF
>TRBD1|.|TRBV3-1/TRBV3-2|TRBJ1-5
TGTGCCAGCAGCCAAGATTCAGGGGGCGGTCAGCCCCAGCATTTT
CASSQDSGGGQPQHF
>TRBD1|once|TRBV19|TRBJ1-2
TGTGCCAGTAGTATAGGGACAGGGCGGGTTGGCTACACCTTC
CASSIGTGRVGYTF
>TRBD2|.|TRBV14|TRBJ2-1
TGTGCCAGCAGTCCAGGGCTAGCGGGAGGAGGAGAGCAGTTCTTC
CASSPGLAGGGEQFF
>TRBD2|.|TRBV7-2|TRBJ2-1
TGTGCCAGCAGCTTAGGTAGCGGGAGTTTCTACAATGAGCAGTTCTTC
CASSLGSGSFYNEQFF
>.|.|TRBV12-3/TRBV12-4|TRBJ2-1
TGTGCCAGCAGTTCCGTAGCAGAGCAGTTCTTC
CASSSVAEQFF
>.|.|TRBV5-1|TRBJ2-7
TGCGCCAGCAGCTTGGATCCAGGGTTCGTCTACGAGCAGTACTTC
CASSLDPGFVYEQYF
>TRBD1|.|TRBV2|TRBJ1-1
TGTGCCAGCAGCCGGACAGGGATCACTGAAGCTTTCTTT
CASSRTGITEAFF
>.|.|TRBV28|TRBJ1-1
TGTGCCAGCAGTCTTCGGGGGGTAACTGAAGCTTTCTTT
CASSLRGVTEAFF
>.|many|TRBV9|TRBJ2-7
TGTGCCAGCAGCGTAGCTACAGGAAACTACGAGCAGTACTTC
CASSVATGNYEQYF
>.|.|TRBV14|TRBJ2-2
TGTGCCAGCAGCCAAGATATCACCGGGGAGCTGTTTTTT
CASSQDITGELFF
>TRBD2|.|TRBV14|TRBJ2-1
TGTGCCAGCAGCCCCCAGTTGACTAGCGGGACCCTGAGTGAGCAGTTCTTC
CASSPQLTSGTLSEQFF
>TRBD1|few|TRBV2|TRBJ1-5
TGTGCCAGCAGTGGACAGGGCGCCAGTACCAATCAGCCCCAGCATTTT
CASSGQGASTNQPQHF